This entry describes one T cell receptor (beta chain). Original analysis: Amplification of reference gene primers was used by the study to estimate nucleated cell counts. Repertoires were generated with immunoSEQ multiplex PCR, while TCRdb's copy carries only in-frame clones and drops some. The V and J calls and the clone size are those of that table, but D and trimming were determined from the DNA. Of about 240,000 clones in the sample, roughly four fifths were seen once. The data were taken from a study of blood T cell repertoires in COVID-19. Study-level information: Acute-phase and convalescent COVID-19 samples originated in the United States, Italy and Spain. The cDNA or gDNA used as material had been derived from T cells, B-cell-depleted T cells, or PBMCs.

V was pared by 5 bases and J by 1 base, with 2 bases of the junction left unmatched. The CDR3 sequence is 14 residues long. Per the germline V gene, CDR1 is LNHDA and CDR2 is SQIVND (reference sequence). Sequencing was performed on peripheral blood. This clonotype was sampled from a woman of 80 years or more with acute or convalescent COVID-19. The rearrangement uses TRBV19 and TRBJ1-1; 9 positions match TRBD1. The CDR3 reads CASSQTGGNTEAFF. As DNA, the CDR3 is TGTGCCAGTAGTCAGACAGGGGGGAACACTGAAGCTTTCTTT. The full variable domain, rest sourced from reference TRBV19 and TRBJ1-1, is DGGITQSPKYLFRKEGQNVTLSCEQNLNHDAMYWYRQDPGQGLRLIYYSQIVNDFQKGDIAEGYSVSREKKESFPLTVTSAQKNPTAFYLCASSQTGGNTEAFFGQGTRLTVV.